This T cell receptor (beta chain) derives from a study of cytomegalovirus exposure and HLA in healthy donors. Study outcomes and limitations: The likely origin of a cluster of highly shared sequence variants was a sequencing artifact.

The PCR was carried out with 60 Vbeta primers and 13 Jbeta primers. Measured with immunoSEQ multiplex PCR; TCRdb has only the in-frame clones, and not every one. The table records some 180,000 clones, 82% of them present only once. J lost 0 bases, V lost 4 bases, and 3 bases had no gene match. Germline values: CDR1 LGHNA, CDR2 YSLEER. The CDR3 runs to 16 residues. This clone was seen only once. Its antigen is unidentified. The sample comprised PBMCs. The rearrangement uses TRBV4-3 and TRBJ2-6; 7 bases are a match to TRBD1. The sequence came from a man aged 35 to 55 in good health and CMV-seronegative. Written as DNA, the CDR3 is TGCGCCAGCAGCCGGGACAGACTCTCTGGGGCCAACGTCCTGACTTTC. This sequence encodes CASSRDRLSGANVLTF.